The 15 T cell receptor beta chains below were found in one sample sequenced in a study of blood T cell repertoires in COVID-19. Clones were sequenced by immunoSEQ multiplex PCR, and TCRdb holds only the in-frame ones, with some missing. The data hold about 380,000 clones, with around 89% observed a single time. The material sequenced was peripheral blood. These receptors were obtained from a middle-aged man with acute or convalescent COVID-19.

J is TRBJ2-2 and V is TRBV4-3; a weak D match, TRBD1 (7 bases). V was cut by 2 bases and J by 3 bases, with 19 bases left in between. This CDR3 spans 18 amino acids. Germline CDR1 and CDR2: LGHNA and YSLEER. CDR3 protein: CASSQTGAEGPYTGELFF. Written as DNA, the CDR3 is TGCGCCAGCAGCCAAACAGGGGCGGAGGGGCCATACACCGGGGAGCTGTTTTTT.

The chain uses TRBV27 and TRBJ1-2; 9 positions agree with TRBD1. The CDR3 totals 15 residues. The germline CDR1 and CDR2 sequences are MNHEY and SMNVEV (reference sequence). The V gene end was trimmed by 3 bases and the J gene end by 2 bases; junction bases not matched to a gene: 4. The CDR3 reads CASSLWDRANYGYTF. In DNA form, the CDR3 reads TGTGCCAGCAGTTTGTGGGACAGGGCCAACTATGGCTACACCTTC.

V is TRBV5-5 and J is TRBJ2-5; D is unclear. Deletions cut 0 bases from V and 2 bases from J, with 11 bases between. The CDR3 runs 15 residues. Germline V gene lookup returns CDR1 SGHKS and CDR2 YYEKEE (reference sequence). This CDR3 is CASSLAAERQETQYF. CDR3 coding DNA: TGTGCCAGCAGCTTGGCGGCAGAGAGGCAAGAGACCCAGTACTTC.

The V gene is TRBV28, the J gene TRBJ1-6; TRBD1 matches 7 bases. V gave up 6 bases and J gave up 9 bases; unmatched junction bases: 14. Looked up from germline, CDR1 is MDHEN and CDR2 is SYDVKM. The CDR3 loop spans 16 amino acids. CDR3 DNA: TGTGCCAGCAGCCCTTTCCTGAACAGGGGACTTTCACCCCTCCACTTT. The encoded protein is CASSPFLNRGLSPLHF.

As DNA, the CDR3 is TGCGCCAGCGCGACAGGGGATCGAGAAAAACTGTTTTTT. Amino acid sequence: CASATGDREKLFF. This chain uses TRBV5-1 with TRBJ1-4; TRBD1 matches at 8 bases. The CDR3 loop spans 13 amino acids. In germline, CDR1 is SGHRS, CDR2 YFSETQ. The trim removed 7 bases at V and 8 bases at J, leaving 7 bases unmatched.

V is TRBV5-1 and J is TRBJ2-7; 8 bases line up with TRBD1. V lost 0 bases and J lost 3; bases outside the gene matches: 8. CDR1 is SGHRS and CDR2 is YFSETQ in the germline V gene. The CDR3 runs 16 residues. CDR3 sequence (DNA): TGCGCCAGCAGCTTGGGTGGGACAGGTACCGACTACGAGCAGTACTTC. This gives the protein CASSLGGTGTDYEQYF.

V and J are TRBV19 and TRBJ1-2, with no clear D. Germline CDR1 LNHDA, CDR2 SQIVND (reference sequence). V was pared by 9 bases and J by 6 bases, with 14 bases between. CDR3 size: 12 residues. The CDR3 nucleotides read TGTGCCAGCCAGGCGGGGTCACATGGCTACACCTTC. This sequence encodes CASQAGSHGYTF. Variable domain in full (rest from reference TRBV19 and TRBJ1-2): DGGITQSPKYLFRKEGQNVTLSCEQNLNHDAMYWYRQDPGQGLRLIYYSQIVNDFQKGDIAEGYSVSREKKESFPLTVTSAQKNPTAFYLCASQAGSHGYTFGSGTRLTVV.

CDR3 amino acids: CASSLNVKTSSTDTQYF. The CDR3 DNA follows: TGTGCCAGCAGCTTAAATGTGAAGACTAGCTCGACAGATACGCAGTATTTT. The chain couples TRBV7-9 to TRBJ2-3, with 7 bases lining up with TRBD2. The CDR3 spans 17 residues. The V and J ends lost 2 bases and 3 bases, in that order; junction bases with no gene match: 11. Germline CDR1 is SEHNR and CDR2 is FQNEAQ (reference sequence).

V and J are TRBV28 and TRBJ2-7; 8 bases match TRBD1. CDR1 is MDHEN, CDR2 SYDVKM, per germline. CDR3 size: 17 residues. V was pared by 3 bases and J by 0 bases, with 10 bases of the junction left unmatched. The CDR3 reads CASSFGTGKRGSYEQYF. In nucleotides, the CDR3 is TGTGCCAGCAGTTTCGGGACAGGAAAAAGGGGCTCCTACGAGCAGTACTTC.

The V gene is TRBV4-2, the J gene TRBJ1-5, with 7 positions matching TRBD1. Germline values: CDR1 LGHNA, CDR2 YNFKEQ. This CDR3 is built from 15 residues. The trim removed 4 bases at V and 2 bases at J, leaving 5 bases unmatched. CDR3 coding DNA: TGTGCCAGCAGCCTTACCGACAGGGGCAATCAGCCCCAGCATTTT. Its protein product is CASSLTDRGNQPQHF.

The CDR3, as DNA: TGTGCCAGCAGCGGGCCGGGACAGGGGGGTTTCGAAGGCTACACCTTC. This translates into CASSGPGQGGFEGYTF. V usage is TRBV5-4 and J usage is TRBJ1-2; TRBD1 matches 11 bases. The CDR3 is 16 amino acids. Germline V CDR1 and CDR2: SGHNT, YYREEE (reference sequence). V lost 4 bases and J lost 8; bases outside the gene matches: 13.

This clone was picked up one time. This sequence joins TRBV21-1 and TRBJ1-2. TRBV21-1 is reported as a pseudogene. The CDR3 loop spans 14 amino acids. The CDR3 bases are TGTGCCAGCAGCAAAGGGCGGGTTAACTATGGCTACACCTTC. The encoded protein is CASSKGRVNYGYTF.

CDR3 in amino acids: CASSIPRAGVSTDTQYF. DNA of the CDR3: TGTGCCAGTAGTATCCCCCGGGCAGGGGTTAGCACAGATACGCAGTATTTT. This rearrangement joins TRBV19 to TRBJ2-3, with D perhaps TRBD1 (6 bases). Per the germline V gene, CDR1 is LNHDA and CDR2 is SQIVND (reference sequence). V was shortened by 3 bases and J by 0 bases, with 16 bases between the two germline ends. This CDR3 is 17 amino acids long.

V usage is TRBV19 and J usage is TRBJ2-7; 7 bases are a match to TRBD2. Germline CDR1 is LNHDA and CDR2 is SQIVND (reference sequence). V lost 5 bases and J lost 3; bases outside the gene matches: 10. The CDR3 length is 15 residues. The CDR3, as DNA: TGTGCCAGTAGTGCGGGGGAGGGCAGAGGCTACGAGCAGTACTTC. Residues: CASSAGEGRGYEQYF.

This clone showed up just once. The chain carries TRBV12-3 or TRBV12-4 and TRBJ2-1; D is possibly TRBD2 (5 bases). This CDR3 has 13 amino acids. V was clipped by 5 bases and J by 2 bases, with 7 bases between them. The DNA of the CDR3 is TGTGCCAGCAGTAGAGGGCCCTACAATGAGCAGTTCTTC. Its protein is CASSRGPYNEQFF.